The clone carrying this TCR beta chain showed up just once. This sample is drawn from a study of blood T cell repertoires in COVID-19. CDR1 and CDR2 from the germline V gene are GTSNPN and SVGIG (reference sequence). The CDR3 has 15 residues. V was clipped by 2 bases and J by 2 bases, with 16 bases between them. In the original workflow: Nucleated cell number was recorded as an estimate derived from reference gene primer amplification. Sequenced by immunoSEQ multiplex PCR; TCRdb stores in-frame clones only, minus some. The DNA gave D and trimming, while V, J and clone size come from that table. The profile covers some 110,000 clones, with approximately 83% appearing a single time and approximately 0.75% taken by the ten largest.

This chain joins TRBV30 and TRBJ2-7, with a tentative D call TRBD1 (7 bases). The sequenced sample was peripheral blood. The clonotype originates from a woman in her seventies with acute or convalescent COVID-19. The CDR3 DNA reads as TGTGCCTGGAGTCCCAGGGGGGCGAGCGCCTACGAGCAGTACTTC. This encodes CAWSPRGASAYEQYF.